This T cell receptor beta chain was recovered during a study of CXCR4 blockade with PD-1 therapy in pancreatic cancer (dated by TCRdb to the late 2010s). About the investigation overall: The study combined multiplex immunohistochemistry and TCRbeta immunosequencing of resected pancreatic ductal adenocarcinoma with ex vivo slice culture testing PD-1 and CXCR4 blockade. To assess intratumoral heterogeneity, two geographically distinct regions from each of 5 to 7 tumors were TCR-sequenced.

The immunoSEQ Assay at Adaptive Biotechnologies was used to immunosequence TCRbeta CDR3 regions from the extracted DNA. The authors' pipeline ran thus. To quantify the absolute abundance of each unique TCRbeta CDR3, sequences were collapsed and filtered. Clonality, calculated using only productive in-frame rearrangements, was defined as 1 minus Pielou's evenness. For regional overlap, the top 100 nucleotide rearrangements were followed across paired samples, and the Morisita index was used to compare paired samples against unrelated samples. Convergence of nucleotide rearrangements onto identical amino acid sequences was assessed with the immunoSEQ Rearrangement Details tool. TCRdb carries this immuneACCESS record with in-frame sequences only. Its versions omit some clonotypes, under half of them owing to an unresolved V gene in the studies checked, with the rest unexplained. From that table come the V and J calls and clone size; the DNA was used to work out D and trimming. For this sample the table gives around 4,800 clones, of which 55% were detected only once. The ten largest clones add up to around 6.7% of the sample.

The archived tumor blocks came from patients who had not received neoadjuvant therapy before resection. In the preserved-tissue arm, the study used 30 to 35 surgical resection samples taken from more than 20 pancreatic ductal adenocarcinoma patients who had not previously been treated. DNA for the resection arm was extracted from ten 5-micron curls of FFPE tumor cut next to the multiplex immunohistochemistry slide. For this clone: Its recognized antigen is unknown. No base-level quality is on record; no much larger clone is a single base apart.

What the work shows at the level of the full study, not this receptor alone: A strong correlation was found between the frequency of an amino acid clone and the number of distinct nucleotide rearrangements encoding that clone, which suggests convergent selection driven by common tumor antigens. Although tumors showed clonal expansion, with a mean productive clonality of roughly 0.13 compared with around 0.05 in healthy blood, clonality was not correlated with survival. Because only TCRbeta chains were sequenced, true antigen-specificity overlap among the convergent dominant clones remained unconfirmed, awaiting paired alpha-beta single-cell sequencing.

The TCR originated in a human donor with pancreatic ductal adenocarcinoma. The material sequenced was tumor tissue.

In nucleotides, the sequence is TGCAGCGTTGAAGGAAGGACAGGGGGCCAAGAGACCCAGTACTTC. Translated, this is CSVEGRTGGQETQYF. The sequence links TRBV29-1 to TRBJ2-5, with TRBD1 matching 10 junction bases. Spanning cysteine to phenylalanine, the CDR3 consists of 15 amino acids. Just CDR3 DNA is preserved here, 45 bases in frame from base 1. Looking up the germline V gene yields CDR1 SQVTM and CDR2 ANQGSEA. The V end gives up 1 base and the J end 1 base, leaving 3 bases in the junction not matched to a gene. The reference TRBV29-1 and TRBJ2-5 proteins fill in what lies around the CDR3, so the full variable domain reads SAVISQKPSRDICQRGTSLTIQCQVDSQVTMMFWYRQQPGQSLTLIATANQGSEATYESGFVIDKFPISRPNLTFSTLTVSNMSPEDSSIYLCSVEGRTGGQETQYFGPGTRLLVL.